The clone carrying this TCR beta chain is medium-sized in the sample. The sample belongs to a study of siplizumab effects on memory and regulatory T cells. Some clones are missing from TCRdb's copy, which holds only in-frame ones; the method was immunoSEQ multiplex PCR. This table has around 100,000 clones, around 90% appearing once. V shed 1 base and J 2 bases; nucleotides not matched to a gene: 8. CDR1 SGHDN and CDR2 FVKESK come from the germline V gene. The CDR3 runs to 16 residues. What was sequenced was non-Treg CD4+ T cells sorted from blood. The chain is built from TRBV14 and TRBJ2-7; 7 bases line up with TRBD2. This clonotype originated in a human donor in good health. This chain's CDR3 is CASSQGLSGGTYEQYF. The CDR3 bases are TGTGCCAGCAGCCAAGGACTGTCCGGGGGGACCTACGAGCAGTACTTC.